Each of the 23 T cell receptor beta chains below was sequenced from the same sample in a study of response to subunit inactivated influenza vaccine. Via MiXCR, TCRdb re-called the RT-PCR reads, giving one row per CDR3 protein. The sample consists of about 580,000 distinct CDR3 sequences, 14% of them appearing once. The specimen was PBMCs from blood, collected about 12 days after vaccination. The receptors were gathered from a middle-aged man who received an inactivated influenza vaccine.

This clonotype was detected only a few times. J is TRBJ2-1 and V is TRBV6-1; D gene uncertain. The CDR3 runs to 15 residues. CDR1 and CDR2 (germline): MNHNS, SASEGT. V shed 6 bases and J shed 7 bases, with 19 bases lying between them. The CDR3 sequence is CASRDWTDNRNEQFF. CDR3 in DNA: TGTGCCAGCAGGGATTGGACGGATAATAGGAATGAGCAGTTCTTC.

The gene calls are TRBV12-3 or TRBV12-4 and TRBJ2-2; D may correspond to TRBD1 or TRBD2 (6 bases each). The CDR3 totals 15 residues. Trimming shortened V by 6 bases and J by 4 bases, and 15 bases separated the two germline ends. The CDR3 DNA is TGTGCCAGCAGATGGGGGGACATATCCACCGGGGAGCTGTTTTTT. It yields the protein CASRWGDISTGELFF.

This clonotype occurred a few times. The genes are TRBV4-3 and TRBJ1-2, with 8 bases fitting TRBD1. This CDR3 has 14 residues. CDR1 is LGHNA, CDR2 YSLEER, per germline. The junction had 6 bases not matched to a gene; V was cut back by 7 bases and J by 2 bases. The CDR3 DNA is TGCGCCAGCACGCCCGGGACAGGCAACTATGGCTACACCTTC. The encoded protein is CASTPGTGNYGYTF.

This clonotype was observed a few times. DNA of the CDR3: TGTGCCAGCAGTTACTCTGGGGGGGGTGAAGCTTTCTTT. Encoded protein: CASSYSGGGEAFF. The chain carries TRBV6-5 and TRBJ1-1; a weak D match, TRBD1 (5 bases). CDR1 and CDR2 from the germline V gene are MNHEY and SVGAGI. The CDR3 has 13 residues. Trimming removed 0 bases at V and 7 bases at J, with 9 bases between.

This clonotype was found a few times. The J gene is TRBJ2-1, the V gene TRBV5-1; possible D gene TRBD2, 7 bases. V shed 0 bases and J shed 0 bases, with 13 bases lying between them. In germline, CDR1 is SGHRS, CDR2 YFSETQ. The CDR3 loop spans 17 amino acids. CDR3 loop: CASSLGGGAPSYNEQFF. The CDR3 DNA sequence: TGCGCCAGCAGCTTGGGTGGGGGGGCACCCTCCTACAATGAGCAGTTCTTC. Drawing the rest from reference TRBV5-1 and TRBJ2-1, the complete variable domain is KAGVTQTPRYLIKTRGQQVTLSCSPISGHRSVSWYQQTPGQGLQFLFEYFSETQRNKGNFPGRFSGRQFSNSRSEMNVSTLELGDSALYLCASSLGGGAPSYNEQFFGPGTRLTVL.

This clonotype turned up a few times. V usage is TRBV12-3 or TRBV12-4 and J usage is TRBJ2-1; D not certain. V was trimmed by 3 bases and J by 7 bases, leaving 7 bases between them. This CDR3 is built from 12 residues. The CDR3 DNA reads TGTGCCAGCAGTTTTCCTAGGAATGAGCAGTTCTTC. Translation gives CASSFPRNEQFF.

This clonotype was observed a handful of times. The gene calls are TRBV7-2 and TRBJ2-4; D not certain. Germline assignment: CDR1 SGHTA and CDR2 FQGNSA. The CDR3 consists of 13 residues. The ends were cut back, 2 bases at V and 5 bases at J, with 7 bases in the middle. The CDR3 sequence is CASSLSQQNIQYF. CDR3 coding DNA: TGTGCCAGCAGCTTATCGCAGCAAAACATTCAGTACTTC.

The V gene is TRBV5-5, the J gene TRBJ2-2, with TRBD1 as a possible D gene (6 bases). The CDR3 length is 17 residues. The germline V gene encodes CDR1 SGHKS and CDR2 YYEKEE (reference sequence). Trimming pared 4 bases from V and 5 bases from J, leaving 21 bases between. This chain's CDR3 is CASSPAGALLRTGELFF. The CDR3 DNA reads TGTGCCAGCAGCCCCGCAGGGGCCCTTCTTCGAACCGGGGAGCTGTTTTTT.

This clonotype was detected a few times. This chain connects TRBV7-3 to TRBJ2-2; TRBD1 matches at 7 bases. J gave up 6 bases and V 6 bases, and 10 bases lay outside the gene matches. CDR1 SGHTA and CDR2 FQGTGA come from the germline V gene. CDR3 size: 15 residues. The CDR3 coding sequence is TGTGCCAGCAGTTACGACAGGGTGGGATCCGGGGAGCTGTTTTTT. This translates into CASSYDRVGSGELFF.

J is TRBJ2-5 and V is TRBV30; TRBD2 matches 9 bases. In germline, CDR1 is GTSNPN, CDR2 SVGIG (reference sequence). V lost 5 bases and J lost 5; bases outside the gene matches: 12. CDR3 length equals 15 residues. CDR3 bases: TGTGCCTGGTCTACTCGCGGGGGGGCCGGGGAGACCCAGTACTTC. It specifies CAWSTRGGAGETQYF.

The rearrangement links TRBV6-1 to TRBJ2-3; D not resolved. The CDR3 contains 15 residues. Germline V gives CDR1 MNHNS, CDR2 SASEGT. With 6 bases removed from V and 0 bases from J, the gap between germline ends came to 13 bases. CDR3 sequence: CASRGTFSSTDTQYF. The CDR3 DNA reads as TGTGCCAGCAGAGGTACATTTTCCAGCACAGATACGCAGTATTTT.

The chain is built from TRBV7-9 and TRBJ2-5; no clear D gene. Looked up from germline, CDR1 is SEHNR and CDR2 is FQNEAQ (reference sequence). The CDR3 consists of 13 residues. V gave up 3 bases and J gave up 13 bases, with 18 bases separating them. CDR3 loop: CASSFDFDTPVYF. The CDR3 DNA reads as TGTGCCAGCAGCTTTGACTTCGACACCCCCGTGTACTTC.

The chain has TRBV7-2 and TRBJ2-2; D possibly corresponds to TRBD2 (5 bases). Between the trimmed V and J ends, which lost 1 base and 0 bases, there was a span of 6 bases. Germline CDR1 reads SGHTA; CDR2 reads FQGNSA. This CDR3 has 15 amino acids. CDR3 coding DNA: TGTGCCAGCAGCTTAGTACTAGCGAACACCGGGGAGCTGTTTTTT. The encoded protein is CASSLVLANTGELFF.

The rearrangement links TRBV28 to TRBJ2-3; 8 bases line up with TRBD1. V trimming: 3 bases; J trimming: 6 bases; junction bases outside the gene matches: 8. The V gene's germline CDR1 is MDHEN and CDR2 SYDVKM. CDR3 length equals 15 residues. For the CDR3, the DNA is TGTGCCAGCAGTTTGGGAAGGACAGGGTCGGATACGCAGTATTTT. Translated: CASSLGRTGSDTQYF.

The J gene is TRBJ2-3, the V gene TRBV7-2; no definite D call. Between the trimmed V and J ends, which lost 2 bases and 4 bases, there was a span of 7 bases. This CDR3 comprises 13 residues. Germline CDR1 and CDR2: SGHTA and FQGNSA. This chain's CDR3 is CASSLPAADTQYF. CDR3 DNA: TGTGCCAGCAGCTTACCTGCGGCAGATACGCAGTATTTT. The variable domain in full, with the rest retrieved from reference TRBV7-2 and TRBJ2-3, is GAGVSQSPSNKVTEKGKDVELRCDPISGHTALYWYRQSLGQGLEFLIYFQGNSAPDKSGLPSDRFSAERTGGSVSTLTIQRTQQEDSAVYLCASSLPAADTQYFGPGTRLTVL.

This chain uses TRBV20-1 with TRBJ2-7; no clear D. The CDR3 sequence is 16 residues long. Trimming pared 0 bases from V and 2 bases from J, leaving 17 bases between. Germline V CDR1 and CDR2: DFQATT, SNEGSKA (reference sequence). CDR3 nucleotides: TGCAGTGCTAGAGATTCATTGGGTGTACGAGCCTACGAGCAGTACTTC. This encodes CSARDSLGVRAYEQYF.

This chain joins TRBV7-2 and TRBJ1-5; D is unclear. The germline CDR1 and CDR2 sequences are SGHTA and FQGNSA. The CDR3 sequence is 14 residues long. Trimming cost V 1 base and J 4 bases, with 8 bases left between them. The chain's CDR3 is CASSLVKGNQPQHF. The DNA of the CDR3 is TGTGCCAGCAGCTTAGTAAAGGGAAATCAGCCCCAGCATTTT.

The chain is built from TRBV18 and TRBJ2-2; D could derive from TRBD1 or TRBD2 (6 bases each). Trimming left V 0 bases short and J 9 bases short, with 14 bases between. Germline V lookup: CDR1 KGHSH, CDR2 LQKENI. The CDR3 has 15 amino acids. CDR3 nucleotide sequence: TGTGCCAGCTCACCACCAGTCAGGGGAGGACGGGAGCTGTTTTTT. This translates into CASSPPVRGGRELFF. The complete variable domain, with remaining parts taken from reference TRBV18 and TRBJ2-2, reads NAGVMQNPRHLVRRRGQEARLRCSPMKGHSHVYWYRQLPEEGLKFMVYLQKENIIDESGMPKERFSAEFPKEGPSILRIQQVVRGDSAAYFCASSPPVRGGRELFFGEGSRLTVL.

The sample holds a few counts of this clonotype. The V gene is TRBV6-5, the J gene TRBJ1-1; D is unclear. Trimming stripped 2 bases from V and 1 base from J, with 8 bases between. The CDR3 loop spans 14 amino acids. Per the germline V gene, CDR1 is MNHEY and CDR2 is SVGAGI. CDR3 in DNA: TGTGCCAGCAGTTACGGACGGACGAACACTGAAGCTTTCTTT. It encodes CASSYGRTNTEAFF.

The chain employs TRBV28 and TRBJ2-1, with 10 bases lining up with TRBD1. The CDR3 is 16 residues long. Germline CDR1 MDHEN, CDR2 SYDVKM. V lost 3 bases, J lost 9 bases, and 11 bases stayed unmatched. CDR3 sequence reads: CASSFLYPGQGSEQFF. The DNA of the CDR3 is TGTGCCAGCAGTTTCTTGTATCCGGGACAGGGGAGTGAGCAGTTCTTC.

This clonotype showed up just a few times. The V gene is TRBV7-9, the J gene TRBJ2-2, with 7 bases that match TRBD2. Germline V gene sequence: CDR1 SEHNR, CDR2 FQNEAQ (reference sequence). Trimming at V came to 5 bases and at J to 6 bases, leaving 6 bases not matched to a gene. The CDR3 is 14 residues long. The CDR3, as DNA: TGTGCCAGCAGCGCCTATACTAGCGCCGGGGAGCTGTTTTTT. This sequence encodes CASSAYTSAGELFF.

The V call is TRBV4-1, the J call TRBJ2-2; 12 bases line up with TRBD2. From germline, CDR1 is MGHRA and CDR2 YSYEKL. The CDR3 consists of 15 residues. Trimming at V came to 3 bases and at J to 5 bases, leaving 1 base not matched to a gene. As DNA, the CDR3 is TGCGCCAGCAGCCATGGACTAGCGGGGACCGGGGAGCTGTTTTTT. Its translation is CASSHGLAGTGELFF.

In its sample, this clonotype was seen a few times. V gene TRBV28 combines with J gene TRBJ1-5; TRBD1 matches at 12 bases. Germline CDR1 reads MDHEN; CDR2 reads SYDVKM. The CDR3 is 17 residues long. J was trimmed by 8 bases and V by 3 bases; bases with no gene match: 11. CDR3 in DNA: TGTGCCAGCAGTTTTGGGACAGGGGGCCTTACGGGAAAGCCCCAGCATTTT. Translating gives CASSFGTGGLTGKPQHF.